The 21 T cell receptor beta chains presented below share a single source sample, sequenced in a study of siplizumab effects on memory and regulatory T cells (dated by TCRdb to the late 2010s). To prepare the library, the immunoSEQ multiplex PCR assay was applied. Not all clones reach the TCRdb copy of this immuneACCESS table, which keeps in-frame sequences only. Checked studies attribute under half of the gap to unresolved V genes and leave the rest unexplained. The sample includes over 60,000 clones, with about 89% observed a single time. Together, the top ten hold approximately 28% of the sample. Material: CD8+ T cells sorted from blood. The receptor set was obtained from a human donor in good health.

This chain uses TRBV7-9 with TRBJ2-7; 11 bases align to TRBD2. The CDR3 extends over 15 amino acids. Germline values: CDR1 SEHNR, CDR2 FQNEAQ (reference sequence). Unmatched junction bases numbered 7, after V lost 3 bases and J lost 6 bases. For the CDR3, the DNA is TGTGCCAGCAGCTTCGACCTAGCGGGAGGAGGCGAGCAGTACTTC. Translated, it gives CASSFDLAGGGEQYF.

The chain is built from TRBV7-9 and TRBJ2-7; D could derive from TRBD1 or TRBD2 (6 bases each). The CDR3 has 16 residues. Trimming stripped 4 bases from V and 2 bases from J, with 18 bases between. Per germline, CDR1 SEHNR and CDR2 FQNEAQ (reference sequence). The CDR3 sequence: CASSSEGGPRPYEQYF. The CDR3 DNA sequence: TGTGCCAGCAGCTCGGAGGGGGGCCCCAGGCCCTACGAGCAGTACTTC.

The V call is TRBV27, the J call TRBJ2-7, with 9 bases identical to TRBD2. The V and J ends lost 6 bases and 3 bases, in that order; junction bases with no gene match: 12. This CDR3 is built from 16 residues. Germline CDR1 is MNHEY and CDR2 is SMNVEV (reference sequence). The CDR3 region has the DNA TGTGCCAGCAGATTAGCGGGAGAGGTGGGTCTCTACGAGCAGTACTTC. Protein: CASRLAGEVGLYEQYF.

V usage is TRBV6-1 and J usage is TRBJ1-2, with D possibly being TRBD1 (5 bases). Germline V gives CDR1 MNHNS, CDR2 SASEGT. V was cut by 2 bases and J by 0 bases, with 19 bases left in between. The CDR3 contains 18 residues. For the CDR3, the DNA is TGTGCCAGCAGTGAATTTAGCGGGGCCCTTCTTACTAACTATGGCTACACCTTC. Its translation: CASSEFSGALLTNYGYTF.

The V gene is TRBV5-5, the J gene TRBJ2-7, with a weak D call TRBD1 (5 bases). Trimming stripped 3 bases from V and 2 bases from J, with 9 bases between. Germline-derived CDR1 and CDR2 are SGHKS and YYEKEE (reference sequence). The CDR3 runs 13 residues. The DNA of the CDR3 is TGTGCCAGCAGCTGGACACCTCCCTACGAGCAGTACTTC. Translating it yields CASSWTPPYEQYF.

This chain connects TRBV10-3 to TRBJ1-2; TRBD1 might be the D (6 bases). The ends were cut back, 6 bases at V and 6 bases at J, with 14 bases in the middle. This CDR3 is 13 amino acids long. Germline CDR1 and CDR2: ENHRY and SYGVKD. As DNA, the CDR3 is TGTGCCATCAGAGAGGACAGCCCCGATGGCTACACCTTC. Protein product: CAIREDSPDGYTF.

The chain couples TRBV7-9 to TRBJ2-2, with TRBD2 matching over 7 bases. The V segment lost 2 bases and the J segment 2 bases; nucleotides outside the gene matches: 11. CDR3 length equals 18 residues. Germline V CDR1 and CDR2: SEHNR, FQNEAQ (reference sequence). CDR3 sequence reads: CASSLPDGGGVNTGELFF. DNA for the CDR3: TGTGCCAGCAGCTTACCCGACGGTGGGGGGGTAAACACCGGGGAGCTGTTTTTT.

The V and J genes are TRBV27 and TRBJ1-1; TRBD1 aligns across 7 bases. Looked up from germline, CDR1 is MNHEY and CDR2 is SMNVEV (reference sequence). The junction had 14 bases not matched to a gene; V was cut back by 7 bases and J by 6 bases. The CDR3 is 15 residues long. CDR3 coding DNA: TGTGCCAGCACCGGACAGGCGGTCTCGTGGGCTGAAGCTTTCTTT. Amino acid sequence: CASTGQAVSWAEAFF.

This chain connects TRBV29-1 to TRBJ2-7, with D hard to call. Germline V gene data show CDR1 as SQVTM and CDR2 as ANQGSEA. The CDR3 has 13 residues. Trimming removed 0 bases at V and 2 bases at J, with 8 bases between. The CDR3 sequence: CSVEDGTPYEQYF. DNA of the CDR3: TGCAGCGTTGAAGATGGCACACCCTACGAGCAGTACTTC.

The V gene is TRBV5-1, the J gene TRBJ2-7; 9 bases line up with TRBD1. After removal of 4 bases from V and 2 bases from J, the junction contained 4 bases not matched to a gene. Germline V gives CDR1 SGHRS, CDR2 YFSETQ. The CDR3 totals 14 residues. CDR3 bases: TGCGCCAGCAGCGGGGGACAGGGTCCCTACGAGCAGTACTTC. The encoded protein is CASSGGQGPYEQYF.

This clone has only one observation. The junction departs from germline at one end; a sequencing error may be responsible. The chain joins TRBV2 to TRBJ2-5; 8 bases are a match to TRBD1. This CDR3 spans 15 amino acids. Germline CDR1 reads SNHLY; CDR2 reads FYNNEI. The CDR3 spells CASREGTGFQETQYF. In nucleotides, the CDR3 is TGTGCCAGCAGGGAAGGGACAGGATTCCAAGAGACCCAGTACTTC.

The V gene is TRBV4-1, the J gene TRBJ2-7; TRBD1 matches 9 bases. From germline, CDR1 is MGHRA and CDR2 YSYEKL. V lost 3 bases, J lost 3 bases, and 0 bases stayed unmatched. The CDR3 is 13 amino acids. The CDR3 DNA reads as TGCGCCAGCAGCCAGACAGGGGGCTACGAGCAGTACTTC. Translation gives CASSQTGGYEQYF.

The chain couples TRBV6-1 to TRBJ1-1; 7 nucleotides line up with TRBD1. With V trimmed by 4 bases and J by 1 base, 12 bases remained unmatched. This CDR3 contains 17 residues. The V gene's germline CDR1 is MNHNS and CDR2 SASEGT. In nucleotides, the CDR3 is TGTGCCAGCAGTGGGACGGGCAGGGGGATGGGGAACACTGAAGCTTTCTTT. It translates to CASSGTGRGMGNTEAFF.

The J gene is TRBJ2-7, the V gene TRBV4-1; a weak D match, TRBD1 (6 bases). Deletions cut 6 bases from V and 6 bases from J, with 9 bases between. This CDR3 has 11 residues. Germline CDR1 reads MGHRA; CDR2 reads YSYEKL. The chain's CDR3 is CASRDSREQYF. CDR3 nucleotide sequence: TGCGCCAGCAGGGACAGCCGCGAGCAGTACTTC.

This clone was seen once. The chain is built from TRBV2 and TRBJ2-7; 7 bases agree with TRBD2. The CDR3 spans 13 residues. Germline values: CDR1 SNHLY, CDR2 FYNNEI. With V trimmed by 7 bases and J by 4 bases, 7 bases remained unmatched. The CDR3, as DNA: TGTGCCAGCACGGGCGGGAGCACATACGAGCAGTACTTC. Residues: CASTGGSTYEQYF.

The rearrangement uses TRBV27 and TRBJ2-7; D may be TRBD1 (7 bases). CDR3 size: 17 residues. CDR1 is MNHEY and CDR2 is SMNVEV in the germline V gene (reference sequence). The V and J ends lost 1 base and 2 bases respectively, with 18 bases between them. The CDR3 DNA sequence: TGTGCCAGCAGTTTATTTGTGTGGCAGGGGGGCGCCTACGAGCAGTACTTC. Translating gives CASSLFVWQGGAYEQYF.

The V and J genes are TRBV21-1 and TRBJ1-3. TRBV21-1 has pseudogene status. The CDR3 extends over 19 amino acids. The CDR3, as DNA: TGTGCCAGCAGCAAAGAAACCTGCCCCGTCCCTAGGGTCGGAAACACCATATATTTT. It encodes CASSKETCPVPRVGNTIYF.

This chain uses TRBV23-1 with TRBJ2-1, with D unresolved. TRBV23-1 is reported as an ORF; its role is uncertain. The CDR3 is 15 residues long. Deletions cut 11 bases from V and 4 bases from J, with 21 bases between. In DNA, the CDR3 is TGCGCCCCATCTGTTTTTCCGAGAAATTACAATGAGCAGTTCTTC. It codes for CAPSVFPRNYNEQFF.

On this clone: Other nucleotide sequences in the sample specify the same CDR3. V and J are TRBV27 and TRBJ2-1; 11 bases agree with TRBD2. The CDR3 extends over 15 amino acids. Germline V lookup: CDR1 MNHEY, CDR2 SMNVEV (reference sequence). V was clipped by 8 bases and J by 7 bases; unmatched bases: 10. This CDR3 reads CASSLAGGPGNEQFF. CDR3 coding DNA: TGTGCCAGCTCTTTAGCGGGGGGGCCCGGGAATGAGCAGTTCTTC.

The J gene is TRBJ1-6, the V gene TRBV6-5; no firm D call. The germline gives CDR1 MNHEY, CDR2 SVGAGI. V was trimmed by 7 bases and J by 0 bases, leaving 10 bases between them. The CDR3 spans 15 residues. For the CDR3, the DNA is TGTGCCAGCATGCTGGTTAGCTCCTATAATTCACCCCTCCACTTT. The encoded protein is CASMLVSSYNSPLHF.

This sequence joins TRBV4-1 and TRBJ2-7; perhaps TRBD2 as D (5 bases). V was trimmed by 1 base and J by 9 bases, leaving 19 bases between them. This CDR3 is 15 amino acids long. The germline gives CDR1 MGHRA, CDR2 YSYEKL. The CDR3 loop reads CASSQAGSSYEGQYF. The CDR3 nucleotides read TGCGCCAGCAGCCAAGCAGGCAGCTCCTACGAGGGGCAGTACTTC.